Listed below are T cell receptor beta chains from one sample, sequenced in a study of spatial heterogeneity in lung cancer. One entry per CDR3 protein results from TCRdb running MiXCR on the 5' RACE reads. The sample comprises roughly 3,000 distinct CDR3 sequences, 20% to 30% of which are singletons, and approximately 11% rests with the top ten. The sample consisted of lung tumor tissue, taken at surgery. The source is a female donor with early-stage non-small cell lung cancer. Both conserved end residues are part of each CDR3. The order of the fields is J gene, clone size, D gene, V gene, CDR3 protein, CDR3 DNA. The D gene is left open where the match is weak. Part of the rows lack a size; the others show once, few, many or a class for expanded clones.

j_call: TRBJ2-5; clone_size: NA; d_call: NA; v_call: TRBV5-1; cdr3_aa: CASSLANSPFQETQYF; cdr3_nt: TGCGCCAGCAGCTTGGCGAACAGCCCATTTCAAGAGACCCAGTACTTC
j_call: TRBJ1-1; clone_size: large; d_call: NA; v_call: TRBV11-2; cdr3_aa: CASSPGFDTEAFF; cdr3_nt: TGTGCCAGCAGTCCCGGTTTTGACACTGAAGCTTTCTTT
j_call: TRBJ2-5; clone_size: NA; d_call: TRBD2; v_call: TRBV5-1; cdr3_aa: CASSFGTSAETQYF; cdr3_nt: TGCGCCAGCAGCTTTGGGACTAGCGCAGAGACCCAGTACTTC
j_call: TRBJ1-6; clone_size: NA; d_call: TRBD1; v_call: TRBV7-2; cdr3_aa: CASSWGQNDNSPLHF; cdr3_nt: TGTGCCAGCAGCTGGGGACAGAACGATAATTCACCCCTCCACTTT
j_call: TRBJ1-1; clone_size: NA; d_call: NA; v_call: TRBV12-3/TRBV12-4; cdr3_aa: CASSFFGRGVGTEAFF; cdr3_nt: TGTGCCAGCAGTTTTTTCGGCAGGGGCGTAGGGACTGAAGCTTTCTTT
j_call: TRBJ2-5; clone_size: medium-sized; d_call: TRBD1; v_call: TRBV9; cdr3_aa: CASSVLQGARETQYF; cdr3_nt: TGTGCCAGCAGCGTGTTACAGGGGGCGCGGGAGACCCAGTACTTC
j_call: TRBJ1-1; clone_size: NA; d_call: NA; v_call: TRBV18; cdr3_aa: CASSPPGYPSNTEAFF; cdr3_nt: TGTGCCAGCTCACCACCCGGGTACCCCTCGAACACTGAAGCTTTCTTT
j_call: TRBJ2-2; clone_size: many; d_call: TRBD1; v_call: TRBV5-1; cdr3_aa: CASRPAGTGAGELFF; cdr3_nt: TGCGCCAGCAGGCCTGCCGGGACAGGGGCCGGGGAGCTGTTTTTT
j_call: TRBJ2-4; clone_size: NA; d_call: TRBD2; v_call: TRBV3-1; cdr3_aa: CASSPFPTAGDTKNIQYF; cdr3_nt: TGTGCCAGCAGCCCGTTTCCTACGGCGGGAGATACCAAAAACATTCAGTACTTC
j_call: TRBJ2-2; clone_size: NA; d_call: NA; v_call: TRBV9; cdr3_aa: CASSGGGLNTGELFF; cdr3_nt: TGTGCCAGCAGTGGAGGAGGGCTGAACACCGGGGAGCTGTTTTTT
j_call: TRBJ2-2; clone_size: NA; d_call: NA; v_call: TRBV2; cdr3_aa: CASSEAPRGMTGELFF; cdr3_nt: TGTGCCAGCAGTGAAGCGCCCCGGGGGATGACCGGGGAGCTGTTTTTT
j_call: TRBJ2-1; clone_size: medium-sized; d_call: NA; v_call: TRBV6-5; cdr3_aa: CASRLVGDSSYNEQFF; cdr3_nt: TGTGCCAGCAGACTTGTGGGAGACAGCTCCTACAATGAGCAGTTCTTC
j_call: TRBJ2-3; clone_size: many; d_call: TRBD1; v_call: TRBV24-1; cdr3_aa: CATSDRDREADTQYF; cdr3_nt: TGTGCCACCAGTGATCGGGACAGGGAGGCAGATACGCAGTATTTT
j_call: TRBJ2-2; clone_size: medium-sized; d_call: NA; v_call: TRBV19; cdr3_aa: CASSRGAAGVGTGELFF; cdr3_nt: TGTGCCAGTAGTAGGGGGGCTGCGGGAGTTGGAACCGGGGAGCTGTTTTTT
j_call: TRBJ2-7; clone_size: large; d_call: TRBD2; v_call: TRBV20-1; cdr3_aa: CSASKGIMGSSGSYEQYF; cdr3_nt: TGCAGTGCTAGCAAGGGGATTATGGGGTCTAGCGGGTCCTACGAGCAGTACTTC
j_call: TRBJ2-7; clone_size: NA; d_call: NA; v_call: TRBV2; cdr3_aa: CASSRNFQGEQYF; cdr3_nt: TGTGCCAGCAGTCGAAATTTTCAGGGCGAGCAGTACTTC
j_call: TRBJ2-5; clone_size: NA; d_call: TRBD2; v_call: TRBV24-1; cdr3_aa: CATSDSGLAGRQETQYF; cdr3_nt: TGTGCCACCAGTGATTCAGGACTAGCGGGGAGGCAAGAGACCCAGTACTTC
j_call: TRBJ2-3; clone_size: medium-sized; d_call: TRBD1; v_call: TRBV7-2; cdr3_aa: CVSSFHQGGTDTQYF; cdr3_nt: TGTGTCAGCAGCTTTCACCAGGGGGGCACAGATACGCAGTATTTT
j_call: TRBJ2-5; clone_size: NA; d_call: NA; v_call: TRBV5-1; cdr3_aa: CASRARNPQETQYF; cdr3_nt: TGCGCCAGCAGGGCACGGAACCCCCAAGAGACCCAGTACTTC
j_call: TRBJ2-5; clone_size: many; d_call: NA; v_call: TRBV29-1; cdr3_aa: CSVGWRNQETQYF; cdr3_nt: TGCAGCGTTGGGTGGCGGAATCAAGAGACCCAGTACTTC
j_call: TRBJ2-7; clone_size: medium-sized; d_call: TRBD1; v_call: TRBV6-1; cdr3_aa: CASTRDRGDSYEQYF; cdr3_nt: TGTGCCAGCACTCGGGACAGGGGAGACTCCTACGAGCAGTACTTC
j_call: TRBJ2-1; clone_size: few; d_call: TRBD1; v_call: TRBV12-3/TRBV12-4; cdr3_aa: CASSWGQVGQVFF; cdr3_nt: TGTGCCAGCAGTTGGGGTCAGGTGGGACAGGTGTTCTTC
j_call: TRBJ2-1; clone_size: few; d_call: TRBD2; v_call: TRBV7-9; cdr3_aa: CASSSGTRGNNEQFF; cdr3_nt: TGTGCCAGCAGCAGCGGGACTAGGGGTAACAATGAGCAGTTCTTC
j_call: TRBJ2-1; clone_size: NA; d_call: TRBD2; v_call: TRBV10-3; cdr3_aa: CAISESREGGNEQFF; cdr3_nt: TGTGCCATCAGTGAGTCACGGGAGGGGGGCAATGAGCAGTTCTTC
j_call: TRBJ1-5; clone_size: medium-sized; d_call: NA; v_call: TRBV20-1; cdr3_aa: CSATGPNQPQHF; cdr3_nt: TGCAGTGCTACAGGGCCCAATCAGCCCCAGCATTTT
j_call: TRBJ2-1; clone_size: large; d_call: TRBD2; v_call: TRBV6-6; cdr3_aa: CASSSFSGINEQFF; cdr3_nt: TGTGCCAGCAGTTCCTTTAGCGGGATTAATGAGCAGTTCTTC
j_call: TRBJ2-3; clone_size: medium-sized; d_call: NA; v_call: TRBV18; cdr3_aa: CASSPASTDTQYF; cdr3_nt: TGTGCCAGCTCCCCGGCGAGCACAGATACGCAGTATTTT
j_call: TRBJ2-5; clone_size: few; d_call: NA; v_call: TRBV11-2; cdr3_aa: CASSFDRRGETQYF; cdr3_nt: TGTGCCAGCAGCTTCGACCGGCGCGGGGAGACCCAGTACTTC
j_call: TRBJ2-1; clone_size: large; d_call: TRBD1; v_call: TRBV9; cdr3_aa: CASSEGRDSPYNEQFF; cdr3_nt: TGTGCCAGCAGCGAGGGACGGGACAGCCCCTACAATGAGCAGTTCTTC
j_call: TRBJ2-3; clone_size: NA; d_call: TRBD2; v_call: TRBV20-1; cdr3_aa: CSARDLRASGGPSTDTQYF; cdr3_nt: TGCAGTGCTAGAGATCTTAGGGCTAGCGGGGGCCCTAGCACAGATACGCAGTATTTT
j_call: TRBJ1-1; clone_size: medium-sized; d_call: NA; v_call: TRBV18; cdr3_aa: CASSPESAGTGGAFF; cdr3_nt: TGTGCCAGCTCACCAGAATCTGCGGGGACCGGGGGAGCTTTCTTT
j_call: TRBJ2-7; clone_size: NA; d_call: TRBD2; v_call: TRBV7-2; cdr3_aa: CASSPSSSGFSYEQYF; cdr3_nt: TGTGCCAGCAGCCCATCAAGTAGCGGGTTCTCCTACGAGCAGTACTTC
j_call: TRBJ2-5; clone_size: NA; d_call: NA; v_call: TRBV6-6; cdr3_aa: CASSYLETQYF; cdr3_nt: TGTGCCAGCAGTTACTTGGAGACCCAGTACTTC
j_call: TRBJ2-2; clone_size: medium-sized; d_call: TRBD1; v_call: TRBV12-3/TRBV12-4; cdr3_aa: CASSSTTGGAPGELFF; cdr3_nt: TGTGCCAGCAGCTCGACTACAGGGGGCGCTCCCGGGGAGCTGTTTTTT
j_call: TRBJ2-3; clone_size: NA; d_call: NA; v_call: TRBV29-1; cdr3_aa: CSVAPGSLGDTQYF; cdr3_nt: TGCAGCGTCGCCCCCGGGTCCCTTGGGGATACGCAGTATTTT
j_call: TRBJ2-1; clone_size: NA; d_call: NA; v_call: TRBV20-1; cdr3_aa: CSAPPDRWSDQEFF; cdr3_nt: TGCAGTGCTCCTCCGGATAGGTGGTCGGACCAGGAGTTCTTC
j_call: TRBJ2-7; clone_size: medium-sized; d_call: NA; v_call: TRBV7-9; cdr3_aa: CASSLARDSEQYF; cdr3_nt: TGTGCCAGCAGCTTAGCCAGGGATAGCGAGCAGTACTTC
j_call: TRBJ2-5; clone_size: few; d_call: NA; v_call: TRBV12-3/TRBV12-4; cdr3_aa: CASRRTSRETQYF; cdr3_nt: TGTGCCAGCAGGAGGACAAGCCGAGAGACCCAGTACTTC
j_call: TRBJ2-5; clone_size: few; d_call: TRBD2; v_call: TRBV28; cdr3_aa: CASSDPRGGFQETQYF; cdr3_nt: TGTGCCAGCAGCGACCCCCGGGGGGGGTTCCAAGAGACCCAGTACTTC
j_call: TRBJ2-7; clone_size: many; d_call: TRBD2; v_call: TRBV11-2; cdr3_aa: CASSPAGGWNYEQYF; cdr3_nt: TGTGCCAGCAGCCCAGCGGGGGGTTGGAACTACGAGCAGTACTTC
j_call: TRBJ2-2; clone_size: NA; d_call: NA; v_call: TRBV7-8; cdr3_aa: CASSTRGGWVKRDTGELFF; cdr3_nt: TGTGCCAGCAGCACCAGGGGCGGATGGGTAAAGCGGGACACCGGGGAGCTGTTTTTT
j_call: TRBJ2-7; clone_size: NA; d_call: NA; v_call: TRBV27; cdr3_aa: CASSGNRGGGEQYF; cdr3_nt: TGTGCCAGCAGTGGGAACAGGGGAGGAGGCGAGCAGTACTTC
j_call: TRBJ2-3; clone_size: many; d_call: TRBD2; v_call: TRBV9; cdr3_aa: CASSVASGSTDTQYF; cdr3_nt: TGTGCCAGCAGCGTTGCTAGCGGTAGCACAGATACGCAGTATTTT
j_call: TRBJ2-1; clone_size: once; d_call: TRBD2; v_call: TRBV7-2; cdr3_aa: CASSLGLAVYNEQFF; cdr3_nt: TGTGCCAGCAGCTTAGGACTAGCGGTCTACAATGAGCAGTTCTTC
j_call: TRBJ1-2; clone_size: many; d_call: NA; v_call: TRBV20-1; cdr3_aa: CSARALGQAENGYTF; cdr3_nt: TGCAGTGCTAGAGCCTTGGGGCAGGCGGAAAATGGCTACACCTTC
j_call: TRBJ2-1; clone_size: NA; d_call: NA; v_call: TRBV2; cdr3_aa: CASNGGSSYNEQFF; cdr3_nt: TGTGCCAGCAATGGGGGGAGCTCCTACAATGAGCAGTTCTTC
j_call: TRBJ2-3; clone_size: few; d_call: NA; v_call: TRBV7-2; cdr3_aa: CASSNWIGGTDTQYF; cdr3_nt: TGTGCCAGCAGCAATTGGATTGGCGGCACAGATACGCAGTATTTT
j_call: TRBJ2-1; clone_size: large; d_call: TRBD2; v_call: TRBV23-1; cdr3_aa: CASSRYGTSGRTRSEQFF; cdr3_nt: TGCGCCAGCAGTAGGTACGGGACTAGCGGGAGGACCCGTTCGGAGCAGTTCTTC
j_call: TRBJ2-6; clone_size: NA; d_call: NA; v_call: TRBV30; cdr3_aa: CAWRRDSGANVLTF; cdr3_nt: TGTGCCTGGAGAAGGGACTCTGGGGCCAACGTCCTGACTTTC
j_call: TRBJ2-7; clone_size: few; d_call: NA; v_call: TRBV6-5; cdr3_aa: CASSLTEGSYEQYF; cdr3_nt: TGTGCCAGCAGTTTAACTGAGGGCTCCTACGAGCAGTACTTC
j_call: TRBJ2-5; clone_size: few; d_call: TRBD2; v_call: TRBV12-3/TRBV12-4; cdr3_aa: CASSLVTAGPETQYF; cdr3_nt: TGTGCCAGCAGTTTGGTCACAGCGGGGCCAGAGACCCAGTACTTC